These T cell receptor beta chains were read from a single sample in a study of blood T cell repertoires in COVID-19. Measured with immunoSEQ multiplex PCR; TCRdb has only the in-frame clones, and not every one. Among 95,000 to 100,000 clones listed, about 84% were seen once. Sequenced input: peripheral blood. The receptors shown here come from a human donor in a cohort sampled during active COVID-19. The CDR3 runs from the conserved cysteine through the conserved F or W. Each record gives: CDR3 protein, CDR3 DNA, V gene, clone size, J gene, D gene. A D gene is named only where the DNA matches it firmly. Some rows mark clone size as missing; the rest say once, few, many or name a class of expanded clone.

CASSLDRETQYF	TGTGCCAGCAGCTTAGATAGAGAGACCCAGTACTTC	TRBV11-2	-	TRBJ2-5	-
CASSLVTSGSNEQYF	TGTGCCAGCAGCTTGGTTACTAGCGGGAGTAACGAGCAGTACTTC	TRBV5-5	-	TRBJ2-7	TRBD2
CASSLGGGVINYGYTF	TGCGCCAGCAGCCTCGGAGGGGGGGTAATTAACTATGGCTACACCTTC	TRBV5-1	-	TRBJ1-2	-
CASSPYAGLEQYF	TGTGCCAGCAGTCCATACGCGGGGCTAGAGCAGTACTTC	TRBV27	-	TRBJ2-7	-
CASSLRPPGGARTEAFF	TGTGCCAGCAGCCTTAGGCCCCCAGGGGGCGCGAGGACTGAAGCTTTCTTT	TRBV27	-	TRBJ1-1	TRBD1
CASSFEPRHTGGSQPQHF	TGTGCCAGCAGTTTCGAGCCCCGCCATACAGGGGGCAGCCAGCCCCAGCATTTT	TRBV28	-	TRBJ1-5	TRBD1
CASLVAVNTGELFF	TGTGCCAGCCTGGTTGCGGTGAACACCGGGGAGCTGTTTTTT	TRBV5-5	-	TRBJ2-2	-
CASSYGNGGGQETQYF	TGTGCCAGCAGTTACGGGAATGGGGGAGGCCAAGAGACCCAGTACTTC	TRBV6-2/TRBV6-3	-	TRBJ2-5	-
CASSTDGTGRPRGQFF	TGTGCCAGCAGCACGGACGGGACAGGTCGACCAAGGGGGCAGTTCTTC	TRBV7-8	-	TRBJ2-1	TRBD1
CASSLTGAGNTIYF	TGTGCCAGCAGCCTAACAGGGGCTGGAAACACCATATATTTT	TRBV7-9	-	TRBJ1-3	TRBD1
CAISERTSGKSDTQYF	TGTGCCATCAGTGAAAGGACTAGCGGGAAATCGGATACGCAGTATTTT	TRBV10-3	-	TRBJ2-3	TRBD2
CAISEISSGNEQYF	TGTGCCATCAGTGAGATAAGTAGCGGGAACGAGCAGTACTTC	TRBV10-3	-	TRBJ2-7	TRBD2
CASSQLGTGGVNEQFF	TGTGCCAGCAGCCAGCTCGGGACAGGGGGTGTCAATGAGCAGTTCTTC	TRBV3-1/TRBV3-2	-	TRBJ2-1	TRBD1
CASTFFPTGGYTF	TGTGCCAGCACCTTTTTTCCGACAGGCGGCTACACCTTC	TRBV5-4	-	TRBJ1-2	-
CASSSQGARTEAFF	TGCGCCAGCAGCTCCCAGGGGGCTCGGACTGAAGCTTTCTTT	TRBV5-1	-	TRBJ1-1	TRBD1
CASSSTGSTEAFF	TGTGCCAGCAGCAGTACAGGATCCACTGAAGCTTTCTTT	TRBV5-5	-	TRBJ1-1	-
CATSVYGGGQETQYF	TGTGCCACCAGTGTGTACGGGGGAGGCCAAGAGACCCAGTACTTC	TRBV24-1	-	TRBJ2-5	-
CASGLPRVDIQYF	TGTGCCAGCGGCCTTCCCAGGGTTGACATTCAGTACTTC	TRBV27	-	TRBJ2-4	-
CSAGGGNTIYF	TGCAGTGCCGGGGGGGGAAACACCATATATTTT	TRBV20-1	few	TRBJ1-3	-
CASSQGTSASYYNEQFF	TGTGCCAGCAGCCAAGGGACTAGCGCTTCATATTACAATGAGCAGTTCTTC	TRBV14	-	TRBJ2-1	TRBD2
CASGPYNEQFF	TGTGCCAGCGGCCCGTACAATGAGCAGTTCTTC	TRBV25-1	-	TRBJ2-1	-
CASSASGTSGTDTQYF	TGTGCCAGCAGTGCCTCCGGGACTAGCGGGACAGATACGCAGTATTTT	TRBV6-4	-	TRBJ2-3	TRBD2
CASSKGIGKGHYGYTF	TGTGCCAGCAGCAAAGGAATCGGGAAAGGCCACTATGGCTACACCTTC	TRBV21-1	-	TRBJ1-2	-
CASSPRGGPSGNTIYF	TGTGCCAGCAGCCCTCGGGGGGGGCCCTCTGGAAACACCATATATTTT	TRBV9	-	TRBJ1-3	-
CASSLKGTGGGADTQYF	TGTGCCAGCAGCTTGAAAGGGACAGGGGGAGGGGCAGATACGCAGTATTTT	TRBV5-6	-	TRBJ2-3	TRBD1
CASSLRAGSNTEAFF	TGTGCCAGCAGTTTACGTGCAGGGTCGAACACTGAAGCTTTCTTT	TRBV28	-	TRBJ1-1	-
CASSPDWSHNEQFF	TGTGCCAGCAGCCCGGACTGGTCCCACAATGAGCAGTTCTTC	TRBV3-1/TRBV3-2	-	TRBJ2-1	-
CASSLFGGQGDEQFF	TGTGCCAGCAGCTTATTTGGGGGACAGGGCGATGAGCAGTTCTTC	TRBV11-2	-	TRBJ2-1	TRBD1
CSVRDRAQLGELFF	TGCAGCGTCCGGGACAGAGCCCAACTCGGGGAGCTGTTTTTT	TRBV29-1	-	TRBJ2-2	TRBD1
CASSLAMGQGVDGYTF	TGCGCCAGCAGCTTGGCGATGGGGCAGGGGGTCGATGGCTACACCTTC	TRBV5-1	-	TRBJ1-2	TRBD1
CASSLLAGGKAETQYF	TGCGCCAGCAGCCTGCTAGCGGGGGGCAAAGCAGAGACCCAGTACTTC	TRBV5-1	-	TRBJ2-5	TRBD2
CASSSGDRDYNEQFF	TGTGCCAGCAGTTCAGGGGACAGGGATTACAATGAGCAGTTCTTC	TRBV28	-	TRBJ2-1	TRBD1
CASSYIPGAEDTQYF	TGTGCCAGCAGTTACATCCCAGGGGCGGAGGATACGCAGTATTTT	TRBV6-6	-	TRBJ2-3	-
CASSITGTGGTDTQYF	TGCGCCAGCAGCATCACCGGGACAGGCGGCACAGATACGCAGTATTTT	TRBV5-1	once	TRBJ2-3	TRBD1
CASRPLGQGDYEQYF	TGTGCCAGCAGGCCCCTGGGACAGGGGGACTACGAGCAGTACTTC	TRBV27	-	TRBJ2-7	TRBD1
CASSSIQGPNYGYTF	TGTGCCAGCAGTTCCATACAGGGGCCTAACTATGGCTACACCTTC	TRBV27	-	TRBJ1-2	TRBD1
CASSKDSAYEQYF	TGTGCCAGCAGCAAGGACAGCGCCTACGAGCAGTACTTC	TRBV2	-	TRBJ2-7	-
CATSRGQANTGELFF	TGTGCCACCAGCAGAGGACAGGCGAACACCGGGGAGCTGTTTTTT	TRBV15	-	TRBJ2-2	-
CASSFGQGGQPQHF	TGTGCCAGCAGTTTTGGGCAGGGTGGTCAGCCCCAGCATTTT	TRBV28	once	TRBJ1-5	-
CASSQTRGAPYNEQFF	TGTGCCAGCAGCCAAACCCGGGGGGCCCCCTACAATGAGCAGTTCTTC	TRBV3-1/TRBV3-2	-	TRBJ2-1	-
CATSRDYGQETQYF	TGTGCCACCAGCAGAGATTACGGTCAAGAGACCCAGTACTTC	TRBV15	-	TRBJ2-5	-
CASSSQTYNEQFF	TGTGCCAGCAGTTCGCAGACCTACAATGAGCAGTTCTTC	TRBV12-3/TRBV12-4	-	TRBJ2-1	-
CASSQAGGSYNEQFF	TGTGCCAGCAGCCAAGCGGGAGGCTCCTACAATGAGCAGTTCTTC	TRBV3-1/TRBV3-2	-	TRBJ2-1	TRBD2
CASSEQGASYGYTF	TGTGCCAGCAGCGAACAGGGGGCTAGCTATGGCTACACCTTC	TRBV5-4	-	TRBJ1-2	TRBD1
CASSERTGVGGIYGYTF	TGTGCCAGCAGTGAAAGGACAGGGGTAGGGGGCATCTATGGCTACACCTTC	TRBV6-1	-	TRBJ1-2	TRBD1
CASQGTNEKLFF	TGTGCCAGTCAGGGAACTAATGAAAAACTGTTTTTT	TRBV6-5	-	TRBJ1-4	-
CSVVVREVVDTQYF	TGCAGCGTTGTTGTGCGGGAGGTAGTAGATACGCAGTATTTT	TRBV29-1	-	TRBJ2-3	TRBD2
CASSRTGRSQYF	TGTGCCAGCAGTCGGACAGGACGAAGCCAGTACTTC	TRBV12-3/TRBV12-4	-	TRBJ2-5	TRBD1
CASSPGGSGQETQYF	TGTGCCAGCAGCCCAGGTGGTAGCGGCCAAGAGACCCAGTACTTC	TRBV11-2	-	TRBJ2-5	-
CASRVDRVGEQFF	TGTGCCAGCAGGGTGGACAGGGTGGGTGAGCAGTTCTTC	TRBV28	once	TRBJ2-1	TRBD1
CASSYRVVNTGELFF	TGCGCCAGCAGCTACAGGGTGGTGAACACCGGGGAGCTGTTTTTT	TRBV5-1	-	TRBJ2-2	-
CASSITGTPTTNEKLFF	TGTGCCAGCAGCATAACCGGGACTCCTACAACTAATGAAAAACTGTTTTTT	TRBV7-9	-	TRBJ1-4	-
CASSSDYGQYF	TGTGCCAGCAGCTCAGACTATGGGCAGTACTTC	TRBV7-2	-	TRBJ2-7	-
CASSLDRQGAFFISPLHF	TGCGCCAGCAGCTTGGACCGACAGGGGGCGTTTTTTATTTCACCCCTCCACTTT	TRBV5-1	-	TRBJ1-6	TRBD1
CASSFWGQGAWNEQFF	TGCGCCAGCAGCTTTTGGGGACAGGGGGCTTGGAATGAGCAGTTCTTC	TRBV5-1	-	TRBJ2-1	TRBD1